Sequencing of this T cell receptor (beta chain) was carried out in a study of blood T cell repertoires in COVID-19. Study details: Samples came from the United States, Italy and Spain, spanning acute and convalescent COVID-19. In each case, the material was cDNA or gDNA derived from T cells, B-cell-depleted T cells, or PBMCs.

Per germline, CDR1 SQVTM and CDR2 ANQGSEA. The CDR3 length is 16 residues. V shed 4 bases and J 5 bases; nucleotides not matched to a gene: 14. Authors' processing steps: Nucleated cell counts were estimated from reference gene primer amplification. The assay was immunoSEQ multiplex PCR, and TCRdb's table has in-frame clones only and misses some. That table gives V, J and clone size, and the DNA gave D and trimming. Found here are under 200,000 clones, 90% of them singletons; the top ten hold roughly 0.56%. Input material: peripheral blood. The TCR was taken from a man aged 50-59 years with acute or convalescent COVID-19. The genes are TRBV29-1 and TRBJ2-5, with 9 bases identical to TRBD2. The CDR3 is CSVGPPGGGAGETQYF. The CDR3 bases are TGCAGCGTTGGCCCCCCCGGCGGGGGGGCCGGTGAGACCCAGTACTTC.